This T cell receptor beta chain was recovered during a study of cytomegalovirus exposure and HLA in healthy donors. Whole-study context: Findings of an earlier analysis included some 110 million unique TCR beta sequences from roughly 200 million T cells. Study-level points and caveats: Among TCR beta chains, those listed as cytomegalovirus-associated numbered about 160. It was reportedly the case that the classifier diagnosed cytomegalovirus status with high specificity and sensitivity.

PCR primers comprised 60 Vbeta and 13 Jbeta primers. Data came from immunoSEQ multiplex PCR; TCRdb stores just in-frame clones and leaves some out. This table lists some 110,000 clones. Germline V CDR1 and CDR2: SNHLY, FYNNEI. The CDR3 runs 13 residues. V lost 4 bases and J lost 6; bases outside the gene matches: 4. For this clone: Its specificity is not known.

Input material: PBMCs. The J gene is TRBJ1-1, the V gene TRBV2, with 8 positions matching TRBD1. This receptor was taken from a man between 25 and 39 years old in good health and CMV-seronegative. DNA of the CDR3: TGTGCCAGCAGTGGGACAGGGATCCCTGAAGCTTTCTTT. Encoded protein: CASSGTGIPEAFF.